The 31 T cell receptor beta chains below all came from one sample that was sequenced in a study of spatial heterogeneity in lung cancer. The time point: blood at routine non-recurrence follow-up after resection. TCRdb reprocessed the 5' RACE reads with MiXCR, giving one entry per CDR3 protein. The repertoire holds just under 45,000 distinct CDR3 sequences, with 22% as singletons. Material: PBMCs, obtained at follow-up. The source of these receptors is a female donor with early-stage non-small cell lung cancer.

At least ten counts were recorded for this clonotype. The chain recombines TRBV7-9 with TRBJ2-1; perhaps D is TRBD1 or TRBD2 (7 bases each). V was trimmed by 5 bases and J by 4 bases, leaving 15 bases between them. The germline CDR1 and CDR2 sequences are SEHNR and FQNEAQ (reference sequence). CDR3 length: 15 residues. In DNA, the CDR3 is TGTGCCAGCAGCCAGGGGGAACTAGCGTACAATGAGCAGTTCTTC. Translated: CASSQGELAYNEQFF.

V gene TRBV3-1 combines with J gene TRBJ2-7; D is perhaps TRBD2 (5 bases). There are 14 residues in the CDR3. Between the trimmed V and J ends, which lost 0 bases and 0 bases, there was a span of 6 bases. Germline assignment: CDR1 LGHDT and CDR2 YNNKEL (reference sequence). In DNA form, the CDR3 reads TGTGCCAGCAGCCAAGAAACTAGCTCCTACGAGCAGTACTTC. Protein: CASSQETSSYEQYF.

V is TRBV28 and J is TRBJ1-3; 12 bases align to TRBD1. V lost 7 bases to trimming and J lost 1 base; unmatched junction nucleotides: 2. CDR1 and CDR2 from the germline V gene are MDHEN and SYDVKM. The CDR3 consists of 15 residues. As DNA, the CDR3 is TGTGCCAGCACGGGACAGGGGGCTTCTGGAAACACCATATATTTT. Translated: CASTGQGASGNTIYF.

This clonotype showed up just a few times. V gene TRBV11-2 combines with J gene TRBJ2-5, with TRBD2 matching over 12 bases. Germline V gene data show CDR1 as SGHAT and CDR2 as FQNNGV. The V gene end was trimmed by 4 bases and the J gene end by 2 bases; junction bases not matched to a gene: 11. This CDR3 comprises 18 residues. CDR3 in amino acids: CASSYLAGGTSQQETQYF. Here the CDR3 DNA reads TGTGCCAGCAGCTATCTAGCGGGGGGGACTAGCCAACAAGAGACCCAGTACTTC.

CDR3 amino acids: CASSSRGRDGYTF. CDR3 nucleotides: TGTGCCAGCAGCTCCCGGGGGCGCGATGGCTACACCTTC. This chain connects TRBV5-6 to TRBJ1-2, with D perhaps TRBD1 (6 bases). Germline-derived CDR1 and CDR2 are SGHDT and YYEEEE. The CDR3 length is 13 residues. V dropped 3 bases and J dropped 6 bases, with 12 bases sitting between them.

The chain recombines TRBV6-2 or TRBV6-3 with TRBJ2-3, with D perhaps matching TRBD2 (5 bases). Germline V gene sequence: CDR1 MNHEY, CDR2 SVGEGT. V was cut by 6 bases and J by 3 bases, with 10 bases left in between. This CDR3 spans 13 amino acids. The CDR3 protein is CASRTTSTDTQYF. The CDR3 DNA is TGTGCCAGCAGGACTACTTCTACAGATACGCAGTATTTT.

This clonotype was seen many times. The V gene is TRBV20-1, the J gene TRBJ2-5; D uncertain. V lost 0 bases and J lost 0, with 8 bases in between. Germline CDR1 is DFQATT and CDR2 is SNEGSKA (reference sequence). This CDR3 is built from 14 residues. The CDR3 is CSARERQYQETQYF. The CDR3 DNA reads TGCAGTGCTAGAGAGAGGCAGTACCAAGAGACCCAGTACTTC.

The chain recombines TRBV7-8 with TRBJ2-2, with TRBD2 matching 8 bases. The germline V gene has CDR1 SGHVS and CDR2 FQNEAQ. The CDR3 loop spans 16 amino acids. V lost 3 bases, J lost 4 bases, and 7 bases stayed unmatched. CDR3 protein: CASSLLGGAGTGELFF. CDR3 in DNA: TGTGCCAGCAGCTTGCTCGGGGGGGCTGGCACCGGGGAGCTGTTTTTT.

This clonotype occurred many times. This chain uses TRBV7-3 with TRBJ2-3; TRBD2 is a possible D gene (5 bases). From germline, CDR1 is SGHTA and CDR2 FQGTGA. V lost 5 bases and J 2 bases, leaving 14 bases between the germline ends. The CDR3 is 15 residues long. The CDR3 is CASSVGGLYTDTQYF. The CDR3 DNA follows: TGTGCCAGCAGCGTTGGCGGACTGTACACAGATACGCAGTATTTT.

This CDR3 reads CASSLQGGTSYEQYF. As DNA, the CDR3 is TGTGCCAGCAGCCTCCAGGGCGGGACTAGCTACGAGCAGTACTTC. The chain links TRBV7-3 to TRBJ2-7; TRBD2 matches 8 bases. The CDR3 length is 15 residues. Trimming cost V 5 bases and J 3 bases; bases outside gene matches: 9. Per the germline V gene, CDR1 is SGHTA and CDR2 is FQGTGA.

This clonotype was seen many times. J is TRBJ2-1 and V is TRBV6-6; D may be TRBD2 (6 bases). Trimming took 7 bases from V and 8 from J, leaving 18 bases between them. In germline, CDR1 is MNHNY, CDR2 SVGAGI (reference sequence). The CDR3 length is 14 residues. CDR3 coding DNA: TGTGCCAGCAATCGGGACTCAGCTGTACATGAGCAGTTCTTC. Residues: CASNRDSAVHEQFF.

This clonotype was counted at least ten times. This chain links TRBV6-2 or TRBV6-3 with TRBJ2-1; D is unresolved. The germline gives CDR1 MNHEY, CDR2 SVGEGT. V dropped 4 bases and J dropped 12 bases, with 10 bases sitting between them. The length of the CDR3 is 11 residues. The CDR3 loop reads CASSFGFTQFF. CDR3 DNA sequence: TGTGCCAGCAGTTTTGGATTTACGCAGTTCTTC.

This clonotype occurred many times. This rearrangement joins TRBV5-5 to TRBJ2-1; tentatively, D is TRBD2 (6 bases). Germline V lookup: CDR1 SGHKS, CDR2 YYEKEE (reference sequence). This CDR3 contains 15 residues. Trimming pared 1 base from V and 9 bases from J, leaving 17 bases between. Written as DNA, the CDR3 is TGTGCCAGCAGCTTGACCGGGACTCGGACTTCTGAGCAGTTCTTC. It is translated as CASSLTGTRTSEQFF.

This clonotype has a handful of counts. The V call is TRBV7-2, the J call TRBJ2-5; TRBD2 aligns across 12 bases. Unmatched junction bases numbered 13, after V lost 5 bases and J lost 6 bases. The germline V gene encodes CDR1 SGHTA and CDR2 FQGNSA. The CDR3 length is 17 residues. The CDR3 spells CASSLDGLAGPRKTQYF. As DNA, the CDR3 is TGTGCCAGCAGCCTAGACGGACTAGCGGGACCTCGGAAGACCCAGTACTTC.

This clonotype was recorded only once. The chain combines TRBV29-1 with TRBJ2-5; D gene ambiguous. The CDR3 consists of 11 residues. CDR1 is SQVTM and CDR2 is ANQGSEA in the germline V gene. V lost 6 bases and J lost 5, with 10 bases in between. CDR3 sequence: CSVIRRETQYF. In DNA, the CDR3 is TGCAGCGTCATACGACGGGAGACCCAGTACTTC.

This clonotype has more than one count but fewer than ten. The chain uses TRBV2 and TRBJ2-7; 8 bases map to TRBD1. The length of the CDR3 is 14 residues. Germline CDR1 SNHLY, CDR2 FYNNEI. After removal of 5 bases from V and 0 bases from J, the junction contained 3 bases not matched to a gene. This chain's CDR3 is CASSPGGYSYEQYF. CDR3 coding DNA: TGTGCCAGCAGTCCAGGGGGCTACTCCTACGAGCAGTACTTC.

This clonotype came up once. The genes are TRBV5-6 and TRBJ2-7; TRBD2 agrees at 9 bases. The junction had 6 bases not matched to a gene; V was cut back by 4 bases and J by 1 base. The CDR3 has 15 amino acids. Per germline, CDR1 SGHDT and CDR2 YYEEEE. The CDR3: CASSAGTSTSYEQYF. CDR3 bases: TGTGCCAGCAGCGCCGGGACTAGCACTTCCTACGAGCAGTACTTC.

Remarks on this clonotype: At one of its ends the junction is not consistent with the germline gene, which may arise from a read error. The chain employs TRBV5-1 and TRBJ2-1; D unclear. Germline V gene lookup returns CDR1 SGHRS and CDR2 YFSETQ. There are 13 residues in the CDR3. Here the CDR3 reads CANSLQGSNEQFF. CDR3 in DNA: TGCGCCAACAGCTTGCAAGGATCCAATGAGCAGTTCTTC.

A remark on this clonotype: Given a much more abundant clone one base away, this may be a read error. The genes are TRBV5-1 and TRBJ2-7, with D uncertain. CDR3 length: 13 amino acids. The germline gives CDR1 SGHRS, CDR2 YFSETQ. CDR3 in DNA: TGCGTCAGCAGCCAGGACCAGGAGCACGAGCAGTACGTC. Encoded protein: CVSSQDQEHEQYV.

The rearrangement links TRBV6-5 to TRBJ2-7; 8 bases match TRBD1. Per the germline V gene, CDR1 is MNHEY and CDR2 is SVGAGI. The CDR3 sequence is 14 residues long. J lost 2 bases, V lost 6 bases, and 6 bases had no gene match. The CDR3 here is CASSQDRAPYEQYF. CDR3 DNA: TGTGCCAGCAGCCAGGACAGGGCCCCCTACGAGCAGTACTTC.

This clonotype was detected many times. The chain has TRBV6-2 or TRBV6-3 and TRBJ2-7; D gene ambiguous. V gave up 4 bases and J gave up 3 bases, with 10 bases separating them. This CDR3 comprises 13 residues. CDR1 is MNHEY and CDR2 is SVGEGT in the germline V gene. The CDR3 sequence is CASSWLLVYEQYF. The CDR3 nucleotides are TGTGCCAGCAGTTGGTTGCTTGTCTACGAGCAGTACTTC.

This clonotype was observed a handful of times. CDR3 sequence (DNA): TGTGCCAGCAGCTTGAGCCAGGAAAACACTGAAGCTTTCTTT. Amino acids: CASSLSQENTEAFF. The chain carries TRBV7-8 and TRBJ1-1; D gene uncertain. Germline-derived CDR1 and CDR2 are SGHVS and FQNEAQ. The CDR3 length is 14 residues. Trimming pared 3 bases from V and 2 bases from J, leaving 10 bases between.

Only a few counts were recorded for this clonotype. The gene calls are TRBV12-3 or TRBV12-4 and TRBJ2-1, with 7 bases matching TRBD1. The CDR3 has 15 amino acids. After removal of 5 bases from V and 5 bases from J, the junction contained 9 bases not matched to a gene. The CDR3 sequence is CASSRTRGLDNEQFF. In DNA form, the CDR3 reads TGTGCCAGCAGTCGAACAAGGGGGCTCGACAATGAGCAGTTCTTC.

This clonotype was observed a few times. The rearrangement uses TRBV2 and TRBJ2-5, with D perhaps given as TRBD1 or TRBD2 (6 bases each). Germline V gene sequence: CDR1 SNHLY, CDR2 FYNNEI. Between the trimmed V and J ends, which lost 5 bases and 4 bases, there was a span of 11 bases. The CDR3 consists of 13 residues. The CDR3 sequence is CASSRGVGETQYF. CDR3 DNA sequence: TGTGCCAGCAGTAGGGGGGTCGGAGAGACCCAGTACTTC.

V and J are TRBV12-3 or TRBV12-4 and TRBJ1-1; TRBD1 is a possible D gene (5 bases). With 3 bases removed from V and 5 bases from J, the gap between germline ends came to 10 bases. This CDR3 has 13 amino acids. CDR3 DNA: TGTGCCAGCAGTTTGGTGCCAGGGACTGAAGCTTTCTTT. Its protein product is CASSLVPGTEAFF.

At least ten counts were recorded for this clonotype. The chain links TRBV7-8 to TRBJ2-4; D possibly corresponds to TRBD2 (5 bases). The CDR3 runs 16 residues. Trimming removed 4 bases at V and 2 bases at J, with 15 bases between. Germline V CDR1 and CDR2: SGHVS, FQNEAQ. The CDR3: CASSYGYRGSKNIQYF. The CDR3 DNA sequence: TGTGCCAGCAGCTATGGCTACCGAGGGTCCAAAAACATTCAGTACTTC.

This clonotype showed up just a few times. This chain connects TRBV9 to TRBJ1-2; D not resolved. V lost 7 bases, J lost 4 bases, and 8 bases lay in between. CDR3 length: 11 amino acids. The germline CDR1 and CDR2 sequences are SGDLS and YYNGEE. The CDR3 loop reads CASGLTYGYTF. The DNA for the CDR3 is TGTGCCAGCGGACTGACCTATGGCTACACCTTC.

This clonotype was seen a handful of times. V and J are TRBV7-3 and TRBJ1-6, with no clear D. The CDR3 has 14 residues. Trimming left V 5 bases short and J 7 bases short, with 12 bases between. Germline CDR1 SGHTA, CDR2 FQGTGA. This CDR3 is CASSPTIGNSPLHF. The CDR3 DNA is TGTGCCAGCAGCCCTACGATTGGGAATTCACCCCTCCACTTT.

This chain joins TRBV6-2 or TRBV6-3 and TRBJ2-7; a possible D gene is TRBD1 (6 bases). V lost 1 base to trimming and J lost 6 bases, with 7 bases between them. This CDR3 is built from 12 residues. Germline CDR1 and CDR2: MNHEY and SVGEGT. For the CDR3, the DNA is TGTGCCAGCAGTTACTTGGACAGCGAGCAGTACGTC. Translated, it gives CASSYLDSEQYV.

In this sample, this clonotype turned up a few times. V gene TRBV3-1 combines with J gene TRBJ2-2, with 9 positions matching TRBD2. V trimming: 3 bases; J trimming: 5 bases; junction bases outside the gene matches: 7. This CDR3 region has 16 residues. The germline V gene encodes CDR1 LGHDT and CDR2 YNNKEL (reference sequence). The chain's CDR3 is CASSQVAGAVTGELFF. CDR3 DNA sequence: TGTGCCAGCAGCCAGGTAGCGGGAGCCGTGACCGGGGAGCTGTTTTTT.

The chain joins TRBV7-2 to TRBJ2-1; 10 bases agree with TRBD1. This CDR3 comprises 12 residues. Germline values: CDR1 SGHTA, CDR2 FQGNSA. V lost 3 bases and J lost 15; bases outside the gene matches: 5. The CDR3: CASSLERDRGFF. The CDR3 bases are TGTGCCAGCAGCTTGGAACGGGACAGGGGGTTCTTC.